A single sample is the source of the 27 T cell receptor beta chains below, sequenced in a study of cytomegalovirus exposure and HLA in healthy donors (dated by TCRdb to 2015 to 2018). Receptors were amplified or captured by the immunoSEQ multiplex PCR assay. A mixture of 60 forward primers for TCR Vbeta segments and 13 reverse primers for TCR Jbeta segments was used in the multiplex PCR. Drawn from immuneACCESS, this table holds only the in-frame rearrangements with V and J called that TCRdb kept. Clones are partly lost; checked studies trace under half to an unresolved V gene and leave the rest unexplained. The sample table holds about 180,000 clones, of which about 85% were seen once. The ten largest clonotypes hold roughly 1.4% of the sample. The source material was PBMCs. The receptors were sampled from a girl aged 10-17 years in good health and CMV-seropositive.

The chain employs TRBV28 and TRBJ2-7; 7 nucleotides agree with TRBD2. This CDR3 contains 11 residues. Germline CDR1 reads MDHEN; CDR2 reads SYDVKM. Losses at the gene ends were 10 bases for V and 3 bases for J; bases not matched to a gene: 3. CDR3 nucleotides: TGTGCCACAATAGCGGGCTACGAGCAGTACTTC. Translated: CATIAGYEQYF.

The chain is built from TRBV21-1 and TRBJ2-6; TRBD1 is the table's D call and was not checked against the DNA. TRBV21-1 constitutes a pseudogene. The CDR3 covers 16 residues. The CDR3 DNA reads TGTGCCAGCAGCAGCCGGACAGGGGTTGGGGCCAACGTCCTGACTTTC. This translates into CASSSRTGVGANVLTF.

This clone was seen more than once but under ten times. J is TRBJ2-6 and V is TRBV2; D possibly corresponds to TRBD1 (5 bases). V was clipped by 4 bases and J by 2 bases, with 12 bases between them. Germline V gene lookup returns CDR1 SNHLY and CDR2 FYNNEI. The CDR3 is 16 residues long. This CDR3 is CASSAVGRAGANVLTF. As DNA, the CDR3 is TGTGCCAGCAGTGCGGTCGGCAGGGCTGGGGCCAACGTCCTGACTTTC.

The chain is built from TRBV27 and TRBJ2-7, with 10 bases identical to TRBD1. Germline V gene data show CDR1 as MNHEY and CDR2 as SMNVEV (reference sequence). This CDR3 is built from 15 residues. The V and J ends lost 10 bases and 7 bases, in that order; junction bases with no gene match: 16. CDR3 protein: CATLNPGQGVLEQYF. The CDR3 DNA reads TGTGCCACCTTAAATCCCGGACAGGGGGTTTTAGAGCAGTACTTC.

This clone was seen just once. V gene TRBV19 combines with J gene TRBJ1-5; maybe TRBD1 (5 bases). V was trimmed by 7 bases and J by 4 bases, leaving 17 bases between them. CDR1 and CDR2 from the germline V gene are LNHDA and SQIVND (reference sequence). This CDR3 comprises 15 residues. For the CDR3, the DNA is TGTGCCAGTAATGATGGGCAGGGAAGTAATCAGCCCCAGCATTTT. It is translated as CASNDGQGSNQPQHF.

The V call is TRBV5-4, the J call TRBJ1-1, with D unclear. Trimming left V 0 bases short and J 1 base short, with 13 bases between. The germline CDR1 and CDR2 sequences are SGHNT and YYREEE (reference sequence). The CDR3 runs to 16 residues. DNA for the CDR3: TGTGCCAGCAGCTTGGCAGCGGGTTCGAGGAACACTGAAGCTTTCTTT. Amino acids: CASSLAAGSRNTEAFF. Combining the CDR3 with reference TRBV5-4 and TRBJ1-1 gives the whole variable domain ETGVTQSPTHLIKTRGQQVTLRCSSQSGHNTVSWYQQALGQGPQFIFQYYREEENGRGNFPPRFSGLQFPNYSSELNVNALELDDSALYLCASSLAAGSRNTEAFFGQGTRLTVV.

This sequence joins TRBV5-5 and TRBJ2-7; the match to TRBD2 covers 8 bases. This CDR3 is built from 17 residues. J lost 1 base, V lost 0 bases, and 9 bases had no gene match. Per the germline V gene, CDR1 is SGHKS and CDR2 is YYEKEE (reference sequence). In DNA, the CDR3 is TGTGCCAGCAGCTTGGAATTCGCGGGAGGAGGATCCTACGAGCAGTACTTC. This gives the protein CASSLEFAGGGSYEQYF.

The J gene is TRBJ2-3, the V gene TRBV4-3; 10 nucleotides agree with TRBD1. CDR1 is LGHNA, CDR2 YSLEER, per germline. V shed 1 base, J shed 2 bases, and the junction held 6 bases outside the gene matches. CDR3 length equals 17 residues. The CDR3 protein is CASSQGWDRGSTDTQYF. The CDR3 DNA sequence: TGCGCCAGCAGCCAAGGGTGGGACAGGGGATCCACAGATACGCAGTATTTT.

This clone has just a few counts. The chain combines TRBV5-4 with TRBJ1-2; tentatively, D is TRBD1 (5 bases). The CDR3 contains 15 residues. V was cut by 0 bases and J by 3 bases, with 12 bases left in between. CDR1 and CDR2 from the germline V gene are SGHNT and YYREEE (reference sequence). The CDR3 here is CASSLVGSGDYGYTF. DNA of the CDR3: TGTGCCAGCAGCTTGGTCGGGTCGGGGGACTATGGCTACACCTTC.

CDR3 sequence reads: CASSPPGRGETQYF. The DNA for the CDR3 is TGTGCCAGCAGCCCCCCGGGGAGAGGGGAGACCCAGTACTTC. The chain uses TRBV7-2 and TRBJ2-5; D is perhaps TRBD2 (5 bases). The V end lost 5 bases, the J end lost 5 bases, and 15 bases lay between the germline ends. Germline CDR1 is SGHTA and CDR2 is FQGNSA. The CDR3 has 14 residues. Based on the CDR3 plus reference TRBV7-2 and TRBJ2-5, the full variable domain is GAGVSQSPSNKVTEKGKDVELRCDPISGHTALYWYRQSLGQGLEFLIYFQGNSAPDKSGLPSDRFSAERTGGSVSTLTIQRTQQEDSAVYLCASSPPGRGETQYFGPGTRLLVL.

The rearrangement joins TRBV29-1 to TRBJ1-2; D might be TRBD1 (5 bases). Germline V gene data show CDR1 as SQVTM and CDR2 as ANQGSEA. The CDR3 covers 15 residues. The V gene lost 4 bases and the J gene lost 2 bases, with 17 bases spanning the gap. CDR3 bases: TGCAGCGTTGCCCTCTCACAGGTTGGAAACTATGGCTACACCTTC. It yields the protein CSVALSQVGNYGYTF.

This clone was detected once. The rearrangement joins TRBV29-1 to TRBJ1-1; 9 positions match TRBD1. The J segment lost 6 bases and the V segment lost 4 bases, leaving 3 bases of the junction unmatched. CDR1 is SQVTM and CDR2 is ANQGSEA in the germline V gene. The CDR3 is 12 amino acids. CDR3: CSVGQGVAEAFF. CDR3 DNA: TGCAGCGTTGGACAGGGGGTCGCTGAAGCTTTCTTT.

This clone was counted a few times. This sequence joins TRBV10-3 and TRBJ2-2; perhaps TRBD2 as D (6 bases). V gave up 2 bases and J gave up 2 bases, with 18 bases separating them. This CDR3 has 18 amino acids. The germline CDR1 and CDR2 sequences are ENHRY and SYGVKD. The CDR3 here is CAISEPKNGRINTGELFF. The CDR3 coding sequence is TGTGCCATCAGTGAGCCAAAAAACGGGAGAATAAACACCGGGGAGCTGTTTTTT.

The chain recombines TRBV19 with TRBJ2-1, with 9 bases matching TRBD2. Germline lookup yields CDR1 LNHDA and CDR2 SQIVND (reference sequence). After removal of 6 bases from V and 16 bases from J, the junction contained 13 bases not matched to a gene. The CDR3 has 13 amino acids. CDR3 sequence reads: CASRTVGSGRPFF. The CDR3 coding sequence is TGTGCCAGTAGAACTGTCGGTAGCGGGAGACCCTTCTTC.

The V and J genes are TRBV30 and TRBJ1-1; D remains unclear. V dropped 4 bases and J dropped 7 bases, with 16 bases sitting between them. CDR1 and CDR2 (germline): GTSNPN, SVGIG (reference sequence). The length of the CDR3 is 13 residues. CDR3 protein: CAWNNRVYFEAFF. The CDR3 nucleotides are TGTGCCTGGAATAATCGGGTATACTTTGAAGCTTTCTTT.

The CDR3 region has the DNA TGCGCCAGCAGTCTAGCGGGGCCCCCTACGGATGAGCAGTTCTTC. This encodes CASSLAGPPTDEQFF. The V and J genes are TRBV10-1 and TRBJ2-1, with 9 bases aligning to TRBD2. The V segment lost 5 bases and the J segment 8 bases; nucleotides outside the gene matches: 10. The CDR3 covers 15 residues. Germline V gene data show CDR1 as WNHNN and CDR2 as SYGVQD (reference sequence).

The chain combines TRBV28 with TRBJ2-7, with TRBD2 matching over 10 bases. V lost 3 bases to trimming and J lost 5 bases; unmatched junction nucleotides: 31. Looked up from germline, CDR1 is MDHEN and CDR2 is SYDVKM. The CDR3 consists of 23 residues. CDR3 nucleotides: TGTGCCAGCAGTTTTGGAGTCTCATTTACTAGCGGGAAGGGTCAGAGTCAAGGGGACGAGCAGTACTTC. Protein product: CASSFGVSFTSGKGQSQGDEQYF.

The chain's CDR3 is CSVGVTWETQYF. The CDR3 DNA reads TGCAGCGTTGGGGTGACATGGGAGACCCAGTACTTC. The chain has TRBV29-1 and TRBJ2-5; no reliable D call. The V and J ends lost 4 bases and 5 bases respectively, with 11 bases between them. CDR3 length equals 12 residues. Looked up from germline, CDR1 is SQVTM and CDR2 is ANQGSEA. The entire variable domain, with the rest obtained from reference TRBV29-1 and TRBJ2-5, is as follows: SAVISQKPSRDICQRGTSLTIQCQVDSQVTMMFWYRQQPGQSLTLIATANQGSEATYESGFVIDKFPISRPNLTFSTLTVSNMSPEDSSIYLCSVGVTWETQYFGPGTRLLVL.

V is TRBV15 and J is TRBJ2-7; 9 bases agree with TRBD1. Germline V lookup: CDR1 LNHNV, CDR2 YYDKDF (reference sequence). The CDR3 runs 14 residues. The trim removed 2 bases at V and 3 bases at J, leaving 2 bases unmatched. The CDR3: CATSRRQGGYEQYF. The CDR3 DNA is TGTGCCACCAGCAGACGACAGGGGGGCTACGAGCAGTACTTC.

The V gene is TRBV6-5, the J gene TRBJ1-5; D is unclear. The germline V gene encodes CDR1 MNHEY and CDR2 SVGAGI. Trimming pared 4 bases from V and 2 bases from J, leaving 6 bases between. This CDR3 is built from 13 residues. This CDR3 reads CASSFGGNQPQHF. The CDR3 DNA reads TGTGCCAGCAGTTTCGGGGGCAATCAGCCCCAGCATTTT.

The chain combines TRBV4-1 with TRBJ2-1; no clear D. With 0 bases removed from V and 7 bases from J, the gap between germline ends came to 16 bases. Germline values: CDR1 MGHRA, CDR2 YSYEKL. The length of the CDR3 is 16 residues. CDR3 in amino acids: CASSQDPLGVVNEQFF. The CDR3 DNA sequence: TGCGCCAGCAGCCAAGATCCTTTGGGCGTAGTAAATGAGCAGTTCTTC.

The rearrangement joins TRBV2 to TRBJ1-3, with D uncertain. Trimming stripped 3 bases from V and 4 bases from J, with 7 bases between. The germline V gene encodes CDR1 SNHLY and CDR2 FYNNEI. This CDR3 region has 13 residues. CDR3 DNA: TGTGCCAGCAGTGAGGCCCAGGGAAACACCATATATTTT. It translates to CASSEAQGNTIYF. The complete variable domain, with remaining parts taken from reference TRBV2 and TRBJ1-3, reads EPEVTQTPSHQVTQMGQEVILRCVPISNHLYFYWYRQILGQKVEFLVSFYNNEISEKSEIFDDQFSVERPDGSNFTLKIRSTKLEDSAMYFCASSEAQGNTIYFGEGSWLTVV.

This clone was seen just once. J is TRBJ1-5 and V is TRBV19, with no clear D. The CDR3 spans 12 residues. Germline V CDR1 and CDR2: LNHDA, SQIVND (reference sequence). Trimming left V 3 bases short and J 5 bases short, with 5 bases between. The chain's CDR3 is CASSIEYQPQHF. As DNA, the CDR3 is TGTGCCAGTAGTATCGAGTATCAGCCCCAGCATTTT.

This clone was seen more than once but under ten times. The chain uses TRBV5-1 and TRBJ1-4; the D is unclear. Germline V lookup: CDR1 SGHRS, CDR2 YFSETQ. The CDR3 has 14 residues. Trimming stripped 5 bases from V and 7 bases from J, with 15 bases between. CDR3 in DNA: TGCGCCAGCAGTTTACTTGGTGGAGCTGAAAAACTGTTTTTT. Translated, it gives CASSLLGGAEKLFF.

This clone was picked up one time. The chain couples TRBV14 to TRBJ1-2; D is possibly TRBD1 (5 bases). The CDR3 sequence is 15 residues long. Trimming took 0 bases from V and 3 from J, leaving 11 bases between them. Germline CDR1 and CDR2: SGHDN and FVKESK. CDR3 amino acids: CASSQDQGWDYGYTF. The CDR3 DNA follows: TGTGCCAGCAGCCAAGATCAGGGATGGGACTATGGCTACACCTTC.

The rearrangement links TRBV30 to TRBJ1-4; D may be TRBD1 (5 bases). Trimming took 1 base from V and 10 from J, leaving 13 bases between them. The germline V gene has CDR1 GTSNPN and CDR2 SVGIG (reference sequence). The CDR3 runs 13 residues. DNA for the CDR3: TGTGCCTGGAGTGCCCTGACAGAAGGAAAACTGTTTTTT. Its protein product is CAWSALTEGKLFF. The full variable domain, with the rest looked up from reference TRBV30 and TRBJ1-4, is SQTIHQWPATLVQPVGSPLSLECTVEGTSNPNLYWYRQAAGRGLQLLFYSVGIGQISSEVPQNLSASRPQDRQFILSSKKLLLSDSGFYLCAWSALTEGKLFFGSGTQLSVL.

This chain connects TRBV5-1 to TRBJ1-3, with D possibly being TRBD1 (5 bases). The germline gives CDR1 SGHRS, CDR2 YFSETQ. V lost 3 bases and J lost 0, with 10 bases in between. The CDR3 is 15 residues long. The CDR3 sequence is CASSSAGGSGNTIYF. The CDR3 region has the DNA TGCGCCAGCAGCTCGGCGGGGGGCTCTGGAAACACCATATATTTT.